This T cell receptor beta chain was sequenced in a study of cytomegalovirus exposure and HLA in healthy donors. The overall study: Of the donors genotyped, 398 in all, 75% to 85% fell in the Caucasian-associated ancestry cluster. Study-wide points: Later on, a genetic analysis was performed. It linked a missense variant in DCLRE1C with V- and J-gene trimming of TCR beta. Exclusion as indistinguishable affected some V segments, including TRBV6-2 and TRBV6-3. When a later analysis compared HLA-associated TCR beta chains with equally common others, the HLA-associated chains turned out to be more clonally expanded and to have lower generation probabilities.

V was clipped by 4 bases and J by 0 bases, with 11 bases between them. This CDR3 spans 15 amino acids. Germline CDR1 is LNHDA and CDR2 is SQIVND (reference sequence). Turning to this clone: What it recognizes is unknown.

PCR used 60 Vbeta primers and 13 Jbeta primers. This table comes from immunoSEQ multiplex PCR, and its TCRdb copy is limited to in-frame clones, with some not included. Of 150,000 to 180,000 clones listed, around 84% are singletons. The sequence was collected from a woman aged 40 to 55 in good health and CMV-seropositive. Source material: PBMCs. The chain couples TRBV19 to TRBJ2-3; TRBD1 might be the D (5 bases). The CDR3 DNA reads as TGTGCCAGTAGTACCTGGCAGGGCAGCACAGATACGCAGTATTTT. As protein: CASSTWQGSTDTQYF.